The 9 T cell receptor beta chains below all came from one sample that was sequenced in a study of breast tumors, draining lymph nodes, adjacent tissues (TCRdb year 2016). Library construction relied on multiplex PCR. The sequencer listed for this sample is Illumina HiSeq 2000. TCRdb reworked the public reads: Q25 trimming with fastp, MiXCR clone assembly, productive beta chains retained. Merged by CDR3 protein, the rows form single entries marked with the most common genes and DNA. This sample has approximately 150,000 distinct CDR3 sequences in its table, and roughly 35% of those were observed once. The ten largest clones represent around 4% of the sample. Lymph node samples were obtained from the axillary draining lymph nodes of breast cancer patients. Sequencing was performed on axillary lymph node tissue. The receptors come from a female donor with breast cancer. Some clones in this sample may be carry-over from other donors' samples.

Many counts were recorded for this clonotype. The chain recombines TRBV6-4 with TRBJ2-5; TRBD2 aligns across 9 bases. Trimming took 6 bases from V and 9 from J; bases not matched to a gene: 14. Germline V gene lookup returns CDR1 MRHNA and CDR2 SNTAGT. The CDR3 has 15 residues. The CDR3 DNA is TGTGCCAGCAGCCCCGCGGCGGGAGGGCCTACGCCCCAGTACTTC. This encodes CASSPAAGGPTPQYF.

In this sample, this clonotype turned up a few times. A much larger clone lies a single base off, so this may be a read error. This rearrangement joins TRBV20-1 to TRBJ2-3; TRBD2 aligns across 9 bases. Germline values: CDR1 DFQATT, CDR2 SNEGSKA (reference sequence). The CDR3 has 14 amino acids. CDR3 residues: CSASPLAGTATQYF. The CDR3 DNA follows: TGCAGTGCTAGCCCACTAGCGGGCACAGCTACGCAGTATTTT.

This clonotype has a count of ten or more. This chain uses TRBV4-1 with TRBJ1-5; D is unclear. CDR1 and CDR2 (germline): MGHRA, YSYEKL. V lost 1 base to trimming and J lost 3 bases, with 10 bases between them. CDR3 length: 15 amino acids. CDR3 bases: TGCGCCAGCAGCCAAGGGCCGGGAGTCAATCAGCCCCAGCATTTT. The encoded protein is CASSQGPGVNQPQHF.

This clonotype showed up many times. The chain recombines TRBV7-3 with TRBJ2-1; either TRBD1 or TRBD2 may fit D (6 bases each). The CDR3 length is 15 residues. Germline V lookup: CDR1 SGHTA, CDR2 FQGTGA. Trimming removed 0 bases at V and 6 bases at J, with 12 bases between. This chain's CDR3 is CASSLTGGPPNEQFF. The CDR3 DNA reads TGTGCCAGCAGCTTAACCGGGGGCCCCCCCAATGAGCAGTTCTTC.

This clonotype was seen repeatedly, ten times or more. The J gene is TRBJ2-7, the V gene TRBV20-1, with a possible D match to TRBD2 (6 bases). Trimming took off 6 bases at V and 2 bases at J, with 14 bases between the two ends. CDR1 DFQATT and CDR2 SNEGSKA come from the germline V gene (reference sequence). The CDR3 runs 13 residues. CDR3 nucleotide sequence: TGCAGTGCCCGAGCTAGCGCGGCCTACGAGCAGTACTTC. Translation: CSARASAAYEQYF.

Ten or more counts support this clonotype. This chain uses TRBV12-3 or TRBV12-4 with TRBJ2-7; weak D call: TRBD2 (5 bases). The CDR3 consists of 13 residues. V was pared by 6 bases and J by 3 bases, with 12 bases between. The CDR3 region has the DNA TGTGCCAGCAGCCTCCGGGAAGACTACGAGCAGTACTTC. Residues: CASSLREDYEQYF.

A word on this clonotype: A read error may be the cause here, since a much bigger clone is one base away. The rearrangement uses TRBV19 and TRBJ2-1, with TRBD1 identical over 9 bases. From germline, CDR1 is LNHDA and CDR2 SQIVND (reference sequence). The CDR3 totals 22 residues. V was clipped by 5 bases and J by 4 bases; unmatched bases: 27. The CDR3 region has the DNA TGTGCCAGTAGTGCCCGCGGGACAGGGTTTTTTGGTTTGATGGGATTTTACAATGAGCAGTTCTTC. Amino acid sequence: CASSARGTGFFGLMGFYNEQFF.

Remarks on this clonotype: Given a much more abundant clone one base away, this may be a read error. V is TRBV5-8 and J is TRBJ2-7, with TRBD1 as a possible D gene (5 bases). Deletions cut 0 bases from V and 2 bases from J, with 12 bases between. Germline CDR1 reads SGHTS; CDR2 reads YDEGEE. CDR3 length: 15 amino acids. The CDR3 loop reads CASSLAAAGPYEQYF. CDR3 nucleotides: TGTGCCAGCAGCTTGGCCGCGGCAGGGCCCTACGAGCAGTACTTC.

This clonotype occurred many times. This sequence joins TRBV15 and TRBJ2-2; D gene ambiguous. V shed 5 bases and J shed 4 bases, with 11 bases lying between them. The CDR3 is made up of 14 amino acids. Germline CDR1 LNHNV, CDR2 YYDKDF (reference sequence). CDR3 DNA: TGTGCCACCAGCGGTAGGGTCGTCACCGGGGAGCTGTTTTTT. Its protein product is CATSGRVVTGELFF.